The 23 T cell receptor beta chains presented below share a single source sample, sequenced in a study of cytomegalovirus exposure and HLA in healthy donors. Repertoires were generated with immunoSEQ multiplex PCR, while TCRdb's copy carries only in-frame clones and drops some. The sample carries over 200,000 clones, around 90% recorded once. The source material was PBMCs. The receptors shown here come from a young woman in good health and CMV-seronegative.

This chain uses TRBV15 with TRBJ2-2; tentative D call: TRBD1 (5 bases). The CDR3 runs to 16 residues. V shed 0 bases and J shed 5 bases, with 13 bases lying between them. In germline, CDR1 is LNHNV, CDR2 YYDKDF (reference sequence). The CDR3 protein is CATSRDIAGSTGELFF. CDR3 bases: TGTGCCACCAGCAGAGATATTGCAGGGTCAACCGGGGAGCTGTTTTTT.

V and J are TRBV18 and TRBJ2-7; 11 bases are shared with TRBD2. Germline loops: CDR1 KGHSH, CDR2 LQKENI. V lost 4 bases, J lost 0 bases, and 8 bases stayed unmatched. The length of the CDR3 is 17 residues. In DNA form, the CDR3 reads TGTGCCAGCTCACTCCAACGACTAGCGGGGAGCTCCTACGAGCAGTACTTC. It yields the protein CASSLQRLAGSSYEQYF. Variable domain in full (rest from reference TRBV18 and TRBJ2-7): NAGVMQNPRHLVRRRGQEARLRCSPMKGHSHVYWYRQLPEEGLKFMVYLQKENIIDESGMPKERFSAEFPKEGPSILRIQQVVRGDSAAYFCASSLQRLAGSSYEQYFGPGTRLTVT.

V usage is TRBV7-9 and J usage is TRBJ1-1; possible D gene TRBD1, 5 bases. Germline loops: CDR1 SEHNR, CDR2 FQNEAQ (reference sequence). V lost 5 bases and J lost 4, with 11 bases in between. CDR3 length: 13 residues. CDR3 coding DNA: TGTGCCAGCAGCCCCCGGGGGGTCACTGAAGCTTTCTTT. As protein: CASSPRGVTEAFF.

This chain connects TRBV4-1 to TRBJ1-2, with 8 bases identical to TRBD1. CDR3 size: 13 residues. V shed 5 bases and J 11 bases; nucleotides not matched to a gene: 10. CDR1 MGHRA and CDR2 YSYEKL come from the germline V gene. CDR3: CASSYSGDRGYTF. The CDR3 DNA sequence: TGCGCCAGCAGCTACAGCGGTGACAGGGGTTACACCTTC.

The chain uses TRBV6-1 and TRBJ1-2; D gene ambiguous. This CDR3 comprises 11 residues. V shed 8 bases and J shed 2 bases, with 6 bases lying between them. Germline V gene sequence: CDR1 MNHNS, CDR2 SASEGT. The CDR3: CASGDNYGYTF. CDR3 coding DNA: TGTGCCAGCGGAGACAACTATGGCTACACCTTC.

This sequence joins TRBV5-1 and TRBJ2-5; 8 positions agree with TRBD1. Per the germline V gene, CDR1 is SGHRS and CDR2 is YFSETQ. V dropped 3 bases and J dropped 5; count of bases not matched to a gene: 6. This CDR3 has 14 residues. CDR3 sequence: CASSWTGIGETQYF. DNA of the CDR3: TGCGCCAGCAGCTGGACAGGGATAGGGGAGACCCAGTACTTC.

The count of this clone is one. The chain is built from TRBV7-9 and TRBJ2-7, with TRBD1 identical over 9 bases. The J segment lost 4 bases and the V segment lost 8 bases, leaving 6 bases of the junction unmatched. Germline V lookup: CDR1 SEHNR, CDR2 FQNEAQ (reference sequence). This CDR3 is built from 13 residues. The CDR3 DNA follows: TGTGCCAGCGCCGTACAGGGGGCGTACGAGCAGTACGTC. Translated, it gives CASAVQGAYEQYV.

This clone has only one observation. The rearrangement joins TRBV27 to TRBJ2-2, with 8 bases fitting TRBD1. V trimming: 3 bases; J trimming: 8 bases; junction bases outside the gene matches: 20. The CDR3 is 19 amino acids. The germline gives CDR1 MNHEY, CDR2 SMNVEV (reference sequence). The CDR3 DNA follows: TGTGCCAGCAGTTTTGTAGGACAGGGAGGATTGTTGCAGCCGGGGGAGCTGTTTTTT. As protein: CASSFVGQGGLLQPGELFF.

This sequence joins TRBV23-1 and TRBJ2-3; 9 bases fit TRBD2. TRBV23-1 is classed as an ORF, of uncertain function. V trimming: 0 bases; J trimming: 2 bases; junction bases outside the gene matches: 9. The CDR3 has 18 amino acids. For the CDR3, the DNA is TGCGCCAGCAGTCAATCTGGGGGGGCTAGCGGGGACACAGATACGCAGTATTTT. Amino acids: CASSQSGGASGDTDTQYF.

Details on this clone: A read error may produce the germline difference seen at one junction end. J is TRBJ2-7 and V is TRBV28, with a tentative D call TRBD2 (6 bases). This CDR3 has 12 amino acids. Looked up from germline, CDR1 is MDHEN and CDR2 is SYDVKM. The CDR3 nucleotides read TGTGCCAGCAGTCGCCCGGCGGGGCAGCCCCTTTGG. It yields the protein CASSRPAGQPLW.

The J gene is TRBJ1-4, the V gene TRBV7-6; D uncertain. Trimming cost V 5 bases and J 5 bases, with 12 bases left between them. The V gene's germline CDR1 is SGHVS and CDR2 FNYEAQ. The CDR3 contains 14 residues. The CDR3, as DNA: TGTGCCAGCAGCCCTCTGCTAGCAAATGAAAAACTGTTTTTT. Protein sequence: CASSPLLANEKLFF.

The rearrangement uses TRBV5-4 and TRBJ2-7; D perhaps matches TRBD1 (5 bases). The CDR3 has 16 amino acids. Germline V gene data show CDR1 as SGHNT and CDR2 as YYREEE (reference sequence). Trimming pared 6 bases from V and 2 bases from J, leaving 21 bases between. The CDR3 here is CASNSHPGQSPYEQYF. DNA of the CDR3: TGTGCCAGCAACTCCCACCCAGGGCAGTCCCCCTACGAGCAGTACTTC.

In regard to this clone: Additional DNA sequences in this sample encode the identical CDR3. This chain uses TRBV20-1 with TRBJ1-1; D unclear. The CDR3 consists of 11 residues. The V gene's germline CDR1 is DFQATT and CDR2 SNEGSKA (reference sequence). V lost 5 bases and J lost 1, with 5 bases in between. This CDR3 reads CSAPRNTEAFF. For the CDR3, the DNA is TGCAGTGCTCCGAGGAACACTGAAGCTTTCTTT.

This sequence joins TRBV9 and TRBJ1-1, with 7 bases aligning to TRBD1. V was pared by 2 bases and J by 0 bases, with 4 bases of the junction left unmatched. Germline V gene sequence: CDR1 SGDLS, CDR2 YYNGEE. The CDR3 extends over 15 amino acids. CDR3 DNA sequence: TGTGCCAGCAGCGTGGAGGGGGCCTTGAACACTGAAGCTTTCTTT. Translating it yields CASSVEGALNTEAFF.

The chain carries TRBV7-6 and TRBJ2-5; D possibly corresponds to TRBD2 (7 bases). Trimming pared 6 bases from V and 5 bases from J, leaving 19 bases between. The CDR3 extends over 15 amino acids. The V gene's germline CDR1 is SGHVS and CDR2 FNYEAQ. DNA for the CDR3: TGTGCCAGCAGTCTCGGGGGGCCCGGGGGGGAGACCCAGTACTTC. The encoded protein is CASSLGGPGGETQYF.

This clone was counted once. The rearrangement joins TRBV5-1 to TRBJ2-1; TRBD2 might be the D (7 bases). Germline-derived CDR1 and CDR2 are SGHRS and YFSETQ. CDR3 length: 16 amino acids. V shed 1 base and J shed 4 bases, with 15 bases lying between them. This CDR3 reads CASSLTGGDKYNEQFF. The CDR3 region has the DNA TGCGCCAGCAGCTTGACGGGGGGCGATAAGTACAATGAGCAGTTCTTC.

V and J are TRBV2 and TRBJ2-5; 13 bases map to TRBD2. Germline CDR1 SNHLY, CDR2 FYNNEI. The CDR3 is made up of 15 amino acids. V gave up 8 bases and J gave up 3 bases; unmatched junction bases: 6. CDR3 nucleotides: TGTGCCAGCGGGATGGGACTAGCGGGGAAAGAGACCCAGTACTTC. Amino acids: CASGMGLAGKETQYF.

This clone was seen only once. CDR3 nucleotides: TGCGCCAGCAGCCAAGATCCCCTAGGCGGGTCCGAGCAGTACGTC. This translates into CASSQDPLGGSEQYV. This rearrangement joins TRBV4-1 to TRBJ2-7; TRBD2 might be the D (5 bases). Deletions cut 0 bases from V and 6 bases from J, with 15 bases between. The germline gives CDR1 MGHRA, CDR2 YSYEKL. The CDR3 is 15 amino acids.

V usage is TRBV18 and J usage is TRBJ2-2; 7 bases match TRBD1. V lost 4 bases to trimming and J lost 3 bases; unmatched junction nucleotides: 8. The CDR3 contains 16 residues. From germline, CDR1 is KGHSH and CDR2 LQKENI. CDR3 in DNA: TGTGCCAGCTCACTCGACAGGGTAATATACACCGGGGAGCTGTTTTTT. Amino acids: CASSLDRVIYTGELFF. Based on the CDR3 plus reference TRBV18 and TRBJ2-2, the full variable domain is NAGVMQNPRHLVRRRGQEARLRCSPMKGHSHVYWYRQLPEEGLKFMVYLQKENIIDESGMPKERFSAEFPKEGPSILRIQQVVRGDSAAYFCASSLDRVIYTGELFFGEGSRLTVL.

The chain has TRBV28 and TRBJ2-7, with D possibly TRBD2 on 7 matching bases. Trimming left V 2 bases short and J 5 bases short, with 13 bases between. CDR1 MDHEN and CDR2 SYDVKM come from the germline V gene. The CDR3 runs 14 residues. CDR3 DNA: TGTGCCAGCAGTTTAGGGGGGGCTAACAACGAGCAGTACTTC. Its protein is CASSLGGANNEQYF.

The CDR3 reads CASNGQGTDTQYF. DNA of the CDR3: TGTGCCAGCAACGGACAGGGCACAGATACGCAGTATTTT. This rearrangement joins TRBV6-1 to TRBJ2-3; 7 bases align to TRBD1. Unmatched junction bases numbered 2, after V lost 7 bases and J lost 1 base. The germline V gene has CDR1 MNHNS and CDR2 SASEGT. The CDR3 spans 13 residues.

The J gene is TRBJ1-6, the V gene TRBV9, with TRBD1 identical over 8 bases. CDR1 is SGDLS and CDR2 is YYNGEE in the germline V gene. V shed 3 bases, J shed 7 bases, and the junction held 3 bases outside the gene matches. The CDR3 contains 14 residues. The CDR3, as DNA: TGTGCCAGCAGCGCGGACAGGGTAAATTCACCCCTCCACTTT. It encodes CASSADRVNSPLHF.

The chain recombines TRBV25-1 with TRBJ1-3, with D possibly being TRBD1 (6 bases). Germline V gives CDR1 MGHDK, CDR2 SYGVNS. The CDR3 covers 15 residues. Trimming removed 0 bases at V and 6 bases at J, with 12 bases between. In DNA, the CDR3 is TGTGCCAGCAGTGAATATGGGGGCGCGGTAAACACCATATATTTT. Protein sequence: CASSEYGGAVNTIYF.